A single sample gave rise to the 10 T cell receptor beta chains below, sequenced in a study of blood T cell repertoires in COVID-19. Generated by immunoSEQ multiplex PCR, the TCRdb table keeps only in-frame clones and is missing some. This repertoire shows under 200,000 clones, roughly 72% found once; its top ten account for 3% to 4.5%. What was sequenced was peripheral blood. Source of these receptors: a woman older than 75 with acute or convalescent COVID-19.

The genes are TRBV21-1 and TRBJ2-2; TRBD2, the table's D call, lacks a check against the DNA. TRBV21-1 counts as a pseudogene. The CDR3 length is 17 residues. For the CDR3, the DNA is TGTGCCAGCAGCAAACCCTTCCTAGCGGGGGGTACCGGGGAGCTGTTTTTT. The encoded protein is CASSKPFLAGGTGELFF.

The chain uses TRBV6-1 and TRBJ1-5, with 7 positions matching TRBD1. Per the germline V gene, CDR1 is MNHNS and CDR2 is SASEGT. Trimming removed 3 bases from V and 4 bases from J; junction bases left unmatched: 9. There are 16 residues in the CDR3. The CDR3 loop reads CASSDNRGKGNQPQHF. CDR3 sequence (DNA): TGTGCCAGCAGTGACAACAGGGGAAAGGGGAATCAGCCCCAGCATTTT.

This sequence joins TRBV3-1 (or the pseudogene TRBV3-2) and TRBJ1-6; TRBD1 agrees at 9 bases. The CDR3 is 15 residues long. Germline V gene sequence: CDR1 LGHDT, CDR2 YNNKEL (reference sequence). With V trimmed by 1 base and J by 8 bases, 3 bases remained unmatched. CDR3 sequence (DNA): TGTGCCAGCAGCCAAGGGGACAGGGAGGATTCACCCCTCCACTTT. Its protein product is CASSQGDREDSPLHF.

The chain combines TRBV28 with TRBJ2-5; TRBD1 agrees at 9 bases. V gave up 2 bases and J gave up 5 bases; unmatched junction bases: 3. The CDR3 contains 14 residues. Germline CDR1 is MDHEN and CDR2 is SYDVKM. CDR3 in DNA: TGTGCCAGCAGTTTAGGACAGGGGCTCGAGACCCAGTACTTC. Residues: CASSLGQGLETQYF.

The chain couples TRBV24-1 to TRBJ2-3; 10 nucleotides line up with TRBD1. The V gene end was trimmed by 2 bases and the J gene end by 7 bases; junction bases not matched to a gene: 5. Germline CDR1 and CDR2: KGHDR and SFDVKD. The CDR3 length is 15 residues. In DNA, the CDR3 is TGTGCCACCAGTGATTCGGGACAGGGGTTATATACGCAGTATTTT. This translates into CATSDSGQGLYTQYF.

V and J are TRBV19 and TRBJ1-1, with no clear D. Trimming removed 3 bases at V and 5 bases at J, with 13 bases between. The CDR3 is made up of 14 amino acids. The germline gives CDR1 LNHDA, CDR2 SQIVND (reference sequence). In nucleotides, the CDR3 is TGTGCCAGTAGTATCCGCAGACCAGCGACTGAAGCTTTCTTT. Its protein product is CASSIRRPATEAFF.

The chain employs TRBV19 and TRBJ2-7, with 9 bases matching TRBD1. V shed 1 base, J shed 5 bases, and the junction held 6 bases outside the gene matches. This CDR3 region has 15 residues. The germline CDR1 and CDR2 sequences are LNHDA and SQIVND (reference sequence). The CDR3, as DNA: TGTGCCAGTAGTATAGGCAGGGACAGGGTGGACGAGCAGTACTTC. It codes for CASSIGRDRVDEQYF.

The chain couples TRBV7-2 to TRBJ2-7; 8 nucleotides match TRBD2. V dropped 2 bases and J dropped 7; count of bases not matched to a gene: 10. This CDR3 comprises 15 residues. Germline CDR1 reads SGHTA; CDR2 reads FQGNSA. The DNA of the CDR3 is TGTGCCAGCAGCTTATTCTTAGCGGGGCTCGGGGAGCAGTACTTC. This sequence encodes CASSLFLAGLGEQYF.

The J gene is TRBJ1-1, the V gene TRBV7-3, with D possibly TRBD1 on 6 matching bases. CDR3 size: 17 residues. Germline V gene sequence: CDR1 SGHTA, CDR2 FQGTGA. With 1 base removed from V and 4 bases from J, the gap between germline ends came to 19 bases. CDR3 sequence: CASSLSGGQYRRTEAFF. The DNA for the CDR3 is TGTGCCAGCAGCTTAAGTGGGGGACAATACAGGCGCACTGAAGCTTTCTTT.

The chain carries TRBV4-1 and TRBJ1-6; D call uncertain. This CDR3 comprises 18 residues. V was shortened by 0 bases and J by 0 bases, with 12 bases between the two germline ends. CDR1 and CDR2 (germline): MGHRA, YSYEKL. The CDR3 loop is CASSQDLGGSSYNSPLHF. For the CDR3, the DNA is TGCGCCAGCAGCCAAGACCTTGGAGGGAGCTCCTATAATTCACCCCTCCACTTT.